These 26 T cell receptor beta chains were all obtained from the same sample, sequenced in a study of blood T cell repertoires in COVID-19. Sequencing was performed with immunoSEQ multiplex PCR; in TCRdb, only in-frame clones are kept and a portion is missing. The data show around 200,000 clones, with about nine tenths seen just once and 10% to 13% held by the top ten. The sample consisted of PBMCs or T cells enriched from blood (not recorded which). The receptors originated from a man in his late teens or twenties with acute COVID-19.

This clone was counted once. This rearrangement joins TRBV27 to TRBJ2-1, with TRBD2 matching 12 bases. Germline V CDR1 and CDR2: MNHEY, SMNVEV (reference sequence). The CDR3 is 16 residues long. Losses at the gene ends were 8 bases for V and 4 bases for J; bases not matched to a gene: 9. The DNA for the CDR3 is TGTGCCAGCGCAGGACTAGCGGGAAGCTATTACAATGAGCAGTTCTTC. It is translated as CASAGLAGSYYNEQFF.

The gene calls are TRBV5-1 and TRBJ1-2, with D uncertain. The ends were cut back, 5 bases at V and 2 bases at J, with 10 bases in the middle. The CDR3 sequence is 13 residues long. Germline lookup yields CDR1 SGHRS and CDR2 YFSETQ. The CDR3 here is CASREGENYGYTF. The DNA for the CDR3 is TGCGCCAGCAGGGAGGGAGAAAACTATGGCTACACCTTC. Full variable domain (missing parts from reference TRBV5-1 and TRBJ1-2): KAGVTQTPRYLIKTRGQQVTLSCSPISGHRSVSWYQQTPGQGLQFLFEYFSETQRNKGNFPGRFSGRQFSNSRSEMNVSTLELGDSALYLCASREGENYGYTFGSGTRLTVV.

As DNA, the CDR3 is TGTGCCAGCAGCTTGTCAGGGTTCTATGGCTACACCTTC. Amino acids: CASSLSGFYGYTF. The chain joins TRBV5-4 to TRBJ1-2; perhaps TRBD1 as D (5 bases). From germline, CDR1 is SGHNT and CDR2 YYREEE (reference sequence). Trimming shortened V by 1 base and J by 4 bases, and 8 bases separated the two germline ends. This CDR3 spans 13 amino acids.

CDR3 residues: CASSVGLAGGGETQYF. The CDR3 coding sequence is TGTGCCAGCAGCGTAGGGTTAGCGGGAGGGGGAGAGACCCAGTACTTC. The chain has TRBV9 and TRBJ2-5; TRBD2 agrees at 11 bases. The ends lost 0 bases at V and 4 bases at J; junction bases unmatched: 5. CDR1 is SGDLS, CDR2 YYNGEE, per germline. The CDR3 consists of 16 residues.

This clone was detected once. The CDR3 coding sequence is TGTGCCAGCAGTAAAGGGGGCAGTGAGCAGTTCTTC. It specifies CASSKGGSEQFF. This chain connects TRBV27 to TRBJ2-1; 7 nucleotides agree with TRBD1. The ends lost 5 bases at V and 9 bases at J; junction bases unmatched: 4. The CDR3 runs to 12 residues. CDR1 and CDR2 (germline): MNHEY, SMNVEV (reference sequence).

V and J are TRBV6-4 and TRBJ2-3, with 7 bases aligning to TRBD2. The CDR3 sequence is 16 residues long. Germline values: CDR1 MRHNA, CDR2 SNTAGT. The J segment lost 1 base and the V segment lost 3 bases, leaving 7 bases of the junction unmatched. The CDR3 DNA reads TGTGCCAGCAGTGAAGAAACGGGAGGTGGCACAGATACGCAGTATTTT. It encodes CASSEETGGGTDTQYF.

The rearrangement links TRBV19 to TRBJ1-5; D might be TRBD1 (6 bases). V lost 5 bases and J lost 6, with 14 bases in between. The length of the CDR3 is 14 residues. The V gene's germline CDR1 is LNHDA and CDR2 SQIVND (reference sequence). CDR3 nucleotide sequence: TGTGCCAGTAGTCGGGCTAGGGGGGGTCAGCCCCAGCATTTT. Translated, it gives CASSRARGGQPQHF.

This CDR3 reads CASSSQVNTEAFF. In DNA form, the CDR3 reads TGCGCCAGCAGCTCACAGGTGAACACTGAAGCTTTCTTT. The rearrangement joins TRBV5-1 to TRBJ1-1; tentatively, D is TRBD1 (5 bases). There are 13 residues in the CDR3. The V gene's germline CDR1 is SGHRS and CDR2 YFSETQ. Trimming removed 3 bases from V and 0 bases from J, with 6 bases in between.

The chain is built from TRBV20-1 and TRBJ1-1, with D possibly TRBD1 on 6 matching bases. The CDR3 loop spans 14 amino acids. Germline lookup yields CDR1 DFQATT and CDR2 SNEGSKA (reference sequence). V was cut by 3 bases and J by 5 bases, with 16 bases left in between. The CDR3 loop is CSASGGQGWTEAFF. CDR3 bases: TGCAGTGCTAGTGGGGGGCAGGGGTGGACTGAAGCTTTCTTT.

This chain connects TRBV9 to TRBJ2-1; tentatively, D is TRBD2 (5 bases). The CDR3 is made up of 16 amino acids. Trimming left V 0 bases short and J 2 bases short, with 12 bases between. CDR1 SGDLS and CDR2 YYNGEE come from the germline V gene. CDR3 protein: CASSVEGATPYNEQFF. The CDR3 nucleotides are TGTGCCAGCAGCGTAGAGGGAGCAACCCCCTACAATGAGCAGTTCTTC. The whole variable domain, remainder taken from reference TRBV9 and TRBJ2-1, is DSGVTQTPKHLITATGQRVTLRCSPRSGDLSVYWYQQSLDQGLQFLIQYYNGEERAKGNILERFSAQQFPDLHSELNLSSLELGDSALYFCASSVEGATPYNEQFFGPGTRLTVL.

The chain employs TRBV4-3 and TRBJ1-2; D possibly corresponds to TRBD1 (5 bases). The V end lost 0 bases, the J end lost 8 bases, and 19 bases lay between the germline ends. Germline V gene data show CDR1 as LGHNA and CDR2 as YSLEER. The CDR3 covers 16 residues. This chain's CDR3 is CASSQERHIGAGGYTF. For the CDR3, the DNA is TGCGCCAGCAGCCAAGAAAGGCATATAGGGGCCGGCGGCTACACCTTC.

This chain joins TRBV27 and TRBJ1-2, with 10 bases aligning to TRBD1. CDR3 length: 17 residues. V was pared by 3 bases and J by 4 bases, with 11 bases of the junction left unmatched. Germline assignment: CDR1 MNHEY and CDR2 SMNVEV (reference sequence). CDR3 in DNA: TGTGCCAGCAGTTTTTTGACAGGGGGCGGGAGCGGCTATGGCTACACCTTC. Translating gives CASSFLTGGGSGYGYTF.

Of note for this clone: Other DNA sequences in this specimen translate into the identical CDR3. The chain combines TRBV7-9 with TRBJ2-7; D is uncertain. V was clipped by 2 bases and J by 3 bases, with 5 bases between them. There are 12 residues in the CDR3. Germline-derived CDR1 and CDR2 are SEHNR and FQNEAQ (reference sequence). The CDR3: CASSLSGYEQYF. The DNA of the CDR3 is TGTGCCAGCAGCTTATCAGGCTACGAGCAGTACTTC.

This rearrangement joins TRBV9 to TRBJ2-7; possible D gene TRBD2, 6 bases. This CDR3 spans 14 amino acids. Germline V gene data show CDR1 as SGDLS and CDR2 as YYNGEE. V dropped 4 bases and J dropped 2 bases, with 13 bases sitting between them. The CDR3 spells CASSQGPGAYEQYF. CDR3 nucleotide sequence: TGTGCCAGCAGCCAGGGTCCGGGGGCCTACGAGCAGTACTTC.

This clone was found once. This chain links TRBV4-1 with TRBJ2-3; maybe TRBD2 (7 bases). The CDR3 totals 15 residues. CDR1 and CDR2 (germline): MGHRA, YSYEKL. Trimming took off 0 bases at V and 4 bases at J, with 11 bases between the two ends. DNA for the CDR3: TGCGCCAGCAGCCAAGAGAGGGGGGGGGCAGATACGCAGTATTTT. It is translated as CASSQERGGADTQYF.

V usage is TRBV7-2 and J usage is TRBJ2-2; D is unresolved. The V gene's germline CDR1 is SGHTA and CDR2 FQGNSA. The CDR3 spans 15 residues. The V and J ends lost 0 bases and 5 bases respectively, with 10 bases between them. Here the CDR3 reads CASSLARIRTGELFF. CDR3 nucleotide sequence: TGTGCCAGCAGCTTAGCGCGGATTAGGACCGGGGAGCTGTTTTTT.

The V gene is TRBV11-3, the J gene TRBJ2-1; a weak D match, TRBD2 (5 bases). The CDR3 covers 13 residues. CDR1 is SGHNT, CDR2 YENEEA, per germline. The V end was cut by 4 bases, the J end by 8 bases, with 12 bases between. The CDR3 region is CASSSPARDEQFF. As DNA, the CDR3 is TGTGCCAGCAGCTCCCCCGCGAGGGATGAGCAGTTCTTC.

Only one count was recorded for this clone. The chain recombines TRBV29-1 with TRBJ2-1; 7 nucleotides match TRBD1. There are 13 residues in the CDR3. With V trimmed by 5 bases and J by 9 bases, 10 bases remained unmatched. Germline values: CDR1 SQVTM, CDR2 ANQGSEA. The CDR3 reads CSVYTGDAGEQFF. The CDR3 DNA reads TGCAGCGTTTATACAGGGGACGCAGGTGAGCAGTTCTTC.

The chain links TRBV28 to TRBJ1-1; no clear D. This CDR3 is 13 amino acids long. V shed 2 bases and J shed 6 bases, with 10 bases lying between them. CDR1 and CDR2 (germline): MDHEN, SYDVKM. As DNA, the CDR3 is TGTGCCAGCAGTTTAGACAATGGCGCTGAAGCTTTCTTT. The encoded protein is CASSLDNGAEAFF.

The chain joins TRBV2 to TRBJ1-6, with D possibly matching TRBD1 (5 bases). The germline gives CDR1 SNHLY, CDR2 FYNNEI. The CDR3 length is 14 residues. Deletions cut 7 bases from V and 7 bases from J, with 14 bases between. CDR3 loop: CASTGGETNSPLHF. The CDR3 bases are TGTGCCAGCACCGGGGGGGAGACAAATTCACCCCTCCACTTT.

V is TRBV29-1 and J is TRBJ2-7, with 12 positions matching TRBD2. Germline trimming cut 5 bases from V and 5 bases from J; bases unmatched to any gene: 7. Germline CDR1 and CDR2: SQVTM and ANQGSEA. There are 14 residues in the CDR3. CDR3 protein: CSVLTSGSSHEQYF. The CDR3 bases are TGCAGCGTTCTGACTAGCGGGAGTAGCCACGAGCAGTACTTC.

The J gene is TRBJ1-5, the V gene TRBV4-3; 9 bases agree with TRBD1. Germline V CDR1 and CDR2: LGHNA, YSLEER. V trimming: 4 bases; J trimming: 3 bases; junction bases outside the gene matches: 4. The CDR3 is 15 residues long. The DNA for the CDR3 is TGCGCCAGCAGCCTCGGGACAGGGTCCAATCAGCCCCAGCATTTT. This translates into CASSLGTGSNQPQHF.

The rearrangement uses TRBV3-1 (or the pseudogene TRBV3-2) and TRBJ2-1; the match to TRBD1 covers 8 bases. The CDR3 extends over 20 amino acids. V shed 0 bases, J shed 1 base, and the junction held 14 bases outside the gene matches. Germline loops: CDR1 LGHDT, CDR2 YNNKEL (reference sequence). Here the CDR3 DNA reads TGTGCCAGCAGCCAAGAAAGTGGGGGAAGAGGACAGGGTTCCTACAATGAGCAGTTCTTC. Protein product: CASSQESGGRGQGSYNEQFF.

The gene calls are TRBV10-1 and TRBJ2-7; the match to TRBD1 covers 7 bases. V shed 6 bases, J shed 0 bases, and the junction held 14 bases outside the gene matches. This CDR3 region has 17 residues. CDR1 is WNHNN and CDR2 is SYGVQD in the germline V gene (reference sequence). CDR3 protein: CASSQGPGQRSSYEQYF. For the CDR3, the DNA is TGCGCCAGCAGCCAGGGGCCGGGACAGCGGAGCTCCTACGAGCAGTACTTC.

CDR3 loop: CASSVRGLLNTGELFF. CDR3 nucleotides: TGTGCCAGCAGCGTCCGTGGACTACTGAACACCGGGGAGCTGTTTTTT. This chain connects TRBV11-3 to TRBJ2-2; a possible D gene is TRBD2 (6 bases). The germline gives CDR1 SGHNT, CDR2 YENEEA. The CDR3 is 16 residues long. Trimming shortened V by 5 bases and J by 1 base, and 14 bases separated the two germline ends. Full variable domain (rest looked up from reference TRBV11-3 and TRBJ2-2): EAGVVQSPRYKIIEKKQPVAFWCNPISGHNTLYWYLQNLGQGPELLIRYENEEAVDDSQLPKDRFSAERLKGVDSTLKIQPAELGDSAVYLCASSVRGLLNTGELFFGEGSRLTVL.

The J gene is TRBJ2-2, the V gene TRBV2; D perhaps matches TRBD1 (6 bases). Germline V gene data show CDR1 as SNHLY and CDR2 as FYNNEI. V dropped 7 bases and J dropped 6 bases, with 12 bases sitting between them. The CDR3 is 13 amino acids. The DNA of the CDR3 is TGTGCCAGCATGCGCGCAGGGGCCGGGGAGCTGTTTTTT. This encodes CASMRAGAGELFF.